Below, 14 T cell receptor beta chains from the same sample are listed, as sequenced in a study of beta chain features in type 1 diabetes. cDNA synthesis used the whole RNA isolate, giving expressed TCRB sequences. The table came from immunoSEQ multiplex PCR; TCRdb's copy has only in-frame clones and leaves some out. The data contain fewer than 150,000 clones, 6.9% of them singletons. Sequenced material: central memory CD4+ T cells from blood. The receptors were gathered from a woman aged 25 to 39 in good health.

This clone was seen only a few times. The genes are TRBV7-9 and TRBJ2-5, with D tentatively TRBD2 (5 bases). The CDR3 is made up of 13 amino acids. V gave up 5 bases and J gave up 2 bases, with 9 bases separating them. CDR1 is SEHNR and CDR2 is FQNEAQ in the germline V gene (reference sequence). CDR3 DNA: TGTGCCAGCAGCCTTAGCGCGCAAGAGACCCAGTACTTC. As protein: CASSLSAQETQYF.

This clone was observed at least ten times. J is TRBJ2-7 and V is TRBV5-4, with 9 bases lining up with TRBD2. Germline trimming cut 0 bases from V and 5 bases from J; bases unmatched to any gene: 9. This CDR3 region has 16 residues. Germline CDR1 SGHNT, CDR2 YYREEE (reference sequence). Written as DNA, the CDR3 is TGTGCCAGCAGCTTGGATCTGGCTAGCGGGATACACGAGCAGTACTTC. Amino acids: CASSLDLASGIHEQYF.

The DNA of the CDR3 is TGTGCCAGCAGTGTTCTAGGGAGAGTGTTCGAGACCCAGTACTTC. It codes for CASSVLGRVFETQYF. The J gene is TRBJ2-5, the V gene TRBV2; TRBD2 is a possible D gene (5 bases). The V gene lost 4 bases and the J gene lost 5 bases, with 17 bases spanning the gap. CDR1 is SNHLY and CDR2 is FYNNEI in the germline V gene. This CDR3 has 15 residues.

The V gene is TRBV15, the J gene TRBJ2-5, with D possibly being TRBD2 (5 bases). TRBJ2-7 matches the DNA end more closely, so the J call is doubtful. The germline CDR1 and CDR2 sequences are LNHNV and YYDKDF (reference sequence). This CDR3 comprises 15 residues. CDR3 in DNA: TGTGCCACCAGCAGTCAACGGAGGCAGAACTACGAGCAGTACTTC. Protein: CATSSQRRQNYEQYF.

The CDR3 protein is CASSFSGSDEQYF. As DNA, the CDR3 is TGCGCCAGCAGCTTTAGCGGGAGCGACGAGCAGTACTTC. This chain connects TRBV5-1 to TRBJ2-7, with 9 positions matching TRBD2. The germline CDR1 and CDR2 sequences are SGHRS and YFSETQ. The CDR3 has 13 residues. Trimming took 2 bases from V and 5 from J; bases not matched to a gene: 2. Full variable domain (remainder filled in from reference TRBV5-1 and TRBJ2-7): KAGVTQTPRYLIKTRGQQVTLSCSPISGHRSVSWYQQTPGQGLQFLFEYFSETQRNKGNFPGRFSGRQFSNSRSEMNVSTLELGDSALYLCASSFSGSDEQYFGPGTRLTVT.

The chain uses TRBV7-6 and TRBJ2-1, with 10 bases matching TRBD2. Germline values: CDR1 SGHVS, CDR2 FNYEAQ. J was trimmed by 7 bases and V by 1 base; bases with no gene match: 13. There are 18 residues in the CDR3. The CDR3 loop is CASSLEVWELAGRNEQFF. DNA for the CDR3: TGTGCCAGCAGCTTAGAGGTTTGGGAACTAGCGGGAAGGAATGAGCAGTTCTTC. The complete variable domain, with remaining parts taken from reference TRBV7-6 and TRBJ2-1, reads GAGVSQSPRYKVTKRGQDVALRCDPISGHVSLYWYRQALGQGPEFLTYFNYEAQQDKSGLPNDRFSAERPEGSISTLTIQRTEQRDSAMYRCASSLEVWELAGRNEQFFGPGTRLTVL.

In this sample, this clone turned up a few times. The J gene is TRBJ2-1, the V gene TRBV5-1, with 9 bases lining up with TRBD2. The CDR3 has 19 amino acids. The germline CDR1 and CDR2 sequences are SGHRS and YFSETQ. Trimming took 0 bases from V and 3 from J; bases not matched to a gene: 13. The CDR3 loop reads CASSLVGSGSTVGYNEQFF. The DNA for the CDR3 is TGCGCCAGCAGCTTGGTGGGTAGCGGGAGCACCGTGGGCTACAATGAGCAGTTCTTC.

This clone has only a few counts. The chain links TRBV2 to TRBJ1-2; D is unclear. Trimming took off 2 bases at V and 8 bases at J, with 6 bases between the two ends. Germline V gives CDR1 SNHLY, CDR2 FYNNEI. The CDR3 runs 11 residues. CDR3 DNA sequence: TGTGCCAGCAGTGAAATGGCCGGCTACACCTTC. Translating it yields CASSEMAGYTF.

The rearrangement links TRBV19 to TRBJ1-1; 7 bases match TRBD1. CDR1 and CDR2 from the germline V gene are LNHDA and SQIVND (reference sequence). The CDR3 extends over 14 amino acids. With 5 bases clipped from V and 4 bases from J, the junction kept 7 bases outside the gene matches. The CDR3 region is CASSPVQGVTEAFF. CDR3 bases: TGTGCCAGTAGTCCCGTCCAGGGGGTCACTGAAGCTTTCTTT.

The rearrangement links TRBV7-9 to TRBJ1-1; D possibly corresponds to TRBD1 (5 bases). The CDR3 extends over 14 amino acids. Germline V gives CDR1 SEHNR, CDR2 FQNEAQ (reference sequence). Trimming took off 3 bases at V and 1 base at J, with 9 bases between the two ends. CDR3 nucleotide sequence: TGTGCCAGCAGCTTGGACATGCGGAACACTGAAGCTTTCTTT. Protein product: CASSLDMRNTEAFF.

The genes are TRBV5-1 and TRBJ2-2; D is unclear. V lost 0 bases to trimming and J lost 2 bases, with 11 bases between them. The CDR3 is 16 residues long. Germline V gene lookup returns CDR1 SGHRS and CDR2 YFSETQ. CDR3 DNA sequence: TGCGCCAGCAGCTTGGGTCTGGGCAGAAACACCGGGGAGCTGTTTTTT. This gives the protein CASSLGLGRNTGELFF.

The V and J genes are TRBV13 and TRBJ2-7; possibly TRBD2 for D (6 bases). This CDR3 region has 16 residues. From germline, CDR1 is PRHDT and CDR2 FYEKMQ (reference sequence). Trimming pared 2 bases from V and 1 base from J, leaving 15 bases between. CDR3 in amino acids: CASSLIGTGTSYEQYF. In DNA, the CDR3 is TGTGCCAGCAGCTTAATTGGGACTGGGACTTCCTACGAGCAGTACTTC.

Ten or more counts support this clone. The V and J genes are TRBV29-1 and TRBJ2-1; no reliable D call. V dropped 6 bases and J dropped 6 bases, with 12 bases sitting between them. The CDR3 totals 12 residues. In germline, CDR1 is SQVTM, CDR2 ANQGSEA. CDR3 DNA: TGCAGCGTAGCCGCCGGTACCAATGAGCAGTTCTTC. This codes for CSVAAGTNEQFF.

The V gene is TRBV2, the J gene TRBJ1-5; 9 nucleotides line up with TRBD1. V lost 3 bases, J lost 2 bases, and 5 bases stayed unmatched. CDR1 is SNHLY and CDR2 is FYNNEI in the germline V gene. CDR3 length equals 16 residues. As DNA, the CDR3 is TGTGCCAGCAGTGACCGGACAGGGGTAGGCAATCAGCCCCAGCATTTT. Translated, it gives CASSDRTGVGNQPQHF.